This entry describes one T cell receptor beta chain. There is no known antigen for this receptor. No per-base quality is available; no much larger clone lies one base away. This entry comes from a study of CD8 T cells in Susac syndrome (dated by TCRdb to between 2018 and 2021). Background for the entire study: Among the Susac syndrome patients who were sequenced, clinically active disease was present in over 5 and clinical remission was observed in 8 or 9. At blood withdrawal, Susac syndrome patients were therapy-naive, treated with corticosteroids (with IVIg additionally given to some), or treated with IVIg alone. The study used repertoire sequencing to test whether antigen drove CD8+ T cell activation and differentiation in Susac syndrome. General study outcomes and caveats: The CD4+ T cell repertoire of patients with Susac syndrome showed no detectable clonal expansion. The number of individuals in the TCR sequencing and HLA analysis was recognized as being relatively small.

CDR1 and CDR2 were assigned from the germline V gene (reference sequence) as DFQATT and SNEGSKA. Inclusive of the bounding cysteine and phenylalanine, the CDR3 is 16 residues long. Just CDR3 DNA is preserved here, 48 bases in frame from base 1. Trimmed from V: 0 bases; trimmed from J: 0 bases; junction bases lacking a gene match: 7. RNA was extracted using the RNeasy kit, and about 0.45 to 1 microgram was reverse transcribed with random hexamers. The immunoSEQ multiplex PCR assay, which covers 54 Vbeta and 13 Jbeta segments, was used to amplify TCR beta CDR3 regions. Bias from PCR amplification was corrected by using a synthetic template baseline for primer optimization and for computational correction. The published analysis was carried out like this. Only productive sequences were kept, with reads annotated to V, D and J genes according to IMGT and analyzed in immunoSEQ Analyzer. Clonality was computed as one minus Shannon entropy normalized by log2 of the number of productive unique sequences. For each patient and control, public and private clones were evaluated within the 100 most prevalent clones. Susac-specific clones were defined as absent from healthy and MS cohorts, roughly 1,100 published viral clones and other ImmuneACCESS disease sequences. Using fastp at Q25 and MiXCR, TCRdb reprocessed the public reads and kept productive beta chains. Identical CDR3 protein sequences are pooled into one entry, listed with their most common genes and DNA. The V and J calls, along with clone size, are taken from TCRdb and not from the paper's own processing. The sample table contains 130,000 to 150,000 distinct CDR3 sequences; only one count was recorded for approximately 94% of them. Roughly 0.084% of the sample rests with the top ten.

Peripheral blood CD8+ and CD4+ T cells from healthy donors, Susac syndrome patients and multiple sclerosis patients were profiled using high-throughput TCR beta sequencing. Susac syndrome patients met recently defined diagnostic criteria for definite or probable disease. Bulk CD8+ and CD4+ T cells were purified magnetically by negative isolation, whereas CD8+ TEMRA cells were enriched by FACS. Blood was drawn into EDTA tubes, processed within 24 hours, and PBMCs were isolated by density gradient centrifugation. PBMCs intended for TCR sequencing were frozen in liquid nitrogen and were later thawed in a 37 degrees C water bath. A purity of at least 90% was achieved for sorted or isolated CD4+, CD8+ and CD8+ TEMRA cells.

Recombination joined TRBV20-1 with TRBJ2-5, with 7 bases matching TRBD1. The material sequenced was CD4+ T cells from PBMCs. The sequence derives from a human donor with Susac syndrome. Here is the DNA: TGCAGTGCTAGAGAGAGGGACAGCTGGTACCAAGAGACCCAGTACTTC. It encodes CSARERDSWYQETQYF.